The clone carrying this T cell receptor (beta chain) is labeled medium-sized (0.01 to 0.1%). Participants were aged roughly 18 to 90 years from 24 US areas. Participants reported their clinical history, and cohort assignment relied on those reports. The data derive from a study of blood T cell repertoires in COVID-19. Turning to the study itself: Acute and convalescent COVID-19 specimens originated in the United States, Italy and Spain. T cells, B-cell-depleted T cells, or PBMCs supplied cDNA or gDNA.

Germline V gene sequence: CDR1 LGHNA, CDR2 YNFKEQ. Trimming pared 1 base from V and 0 bases from J, leaving 13 bases between. The CDR3 sequence is 17 residues long. TCRdb keeps only in-frame clones here, not all; method: immunoSEQ multiplex PCR. Among approximately 200,000 clones listed, around 82% were seen once. The source is a man in his forties who had recovered from COVID-19. The chain employs TRBV4-2 and TRBJ1-5; D remains unclear. The source material was PBMCs or T cells enriched from blood (not recorded which). The CDR3 region is CASSQASQVLSNQPQHF. In nucleotides, the CDR3 is TGTGCCAGCAGCCAAGCCTCCCAGGTACTTAGCAATCAGCCCCAGCATTTT.